This TCR beta chain comes out of a study of T cells in Graves' hyperthyroidism and ophthalmopathy. Germline V gives CDR1 SNHLY, CDR2 FYNNEI. V was pared by 4 bases and J by 5 bases, with 11 bases between. The length of the CDR3 is 14 residues. This clonotype was detected ten times or more. RNA transcripts served as the template for amplifying TCR beta CDR3 regions. Initially, a first-round RT-PCR of the TCR CDR3 employed the HTBI primer set. Each CDR3 protein gets one entry after TCRdb re-called the multiplex PCR reads with MiXCR. In the table there are fewer than 350,000 distinct CDR3 sequences, roughly 18% of which are singletons.

The receptor's source is a woman aged 45-65 years with Graves' hyperthyroidism. The rearrangement joins TRBV2 to TRBJ1-4, with unresolved D. Specimen: blood. The CDR3 DNA follows: TGTGCCAGCAGTGGAAGGACCGAAAATGAAAAACTGTTTTTT. Residues: CASSGRTENEKLFF.